The rows below give T cell receptor beta chains drawn from one sample of a study of T cell responses to AZD1222 COVID-19 vaccine. Sequencing used immunoSEQ multiplex PCR; TCRdb keeps in-frame clones, though not all of them. Here the sample spans some 78,000 clones, under 90% being singletons. Here the sequenced sample was peripheral blood, taken 28 days after the second AZD1222 dose. These receptors came from an adult who received the AZD1222 COVID-19 vaccine. The CDR3 runs from the conserved cysteine through the conserved F or W. Each record gives: D gene, V gene, J gene, clone size, CDR3 protein, CDR3 DNA. The D gene is left open where the match is weak. Only some rows state a clone size, as once, few, many or a class for expanded clones.

D: TRBD2
V: TRBV4-2
J: TRBJ2-1
size: NA
CDR3: CASSSSGRSQVEQFF
DNA: TGTGCCAGCAGCTCGAGCGGGAGGTCTCAGGTTGAGCAGTTCTTC

D: NA
V: TRBV30
J: TRBJ1-2
size: NA
CDR3: CAWNSGSPYGYTF
DNA: TGTGCCTGGAACTCGGGGTCCCCCTATGGCTACACCTTC

D: NA
V: TRBV16
J: TRBJ1-1
size: few
CDR3: CASRSGVAEGAFF
DNA: TGTGCCAGCCGCAGCGGGGTAGCCGAGGGAGCTTTCTTT

D: TRBD1
V: TRBV6-5
J: TRBJ1-1
size: NA
CDR3: CASSYSGGQMNTEAFF
DNA: TGTGCCAGCAGTTACTCGGGGGGACAGATGAACACTGAAGCTTTCTTT

D: TRBD1
V: TRBV12-3/TRBV12-4
J: TRBJ2-7
size: NA
CDR3: CASSTGVYEQYF
DNA: TGTGCCAGCAGCACAGGGGTGTACGAGCAGTACTTC

D: NA
V: TRBV4-3
J: TRBJ2-3
size: once
CDR3: CASSNVGDTQYF
DNA: TGCGCCAGCAGCAATGTTGGGGATACGCAGTATTTT

D: NA
V: TRBV7-9
J: TRBJ1-5
size: NA
CDR3: CASSLERDQPQHF
DNA: TGTGCCAGCAGCTTAGAGAGAGATCAGCCCCAGCATTTT

D: NA
V: TRBV6-2/TRBV6-3
J: TRBJ1-1
size: NA
CDR3: CASSALRDGTEAFF
DNA: TGTGCCAGCAGCGCCCTAAGGGACGGCACTGAAGCTTTCTTT

D: TRBD2
V: TRBV2
J: TRBJ2-2
size: NA
CDR3: CASSPRTSGLTGLFF
DNA: TGTGCCAGCAGTCCTCGGACTAGCGGGTTAACGGGGCTGTTTTTT

D: NA
V: TRBV28
J: TRBJ1-2
size: NA
CDR3: CACTGNNYGYTF
DNA: TGTGCCTGCACAGGCAATAACTATGGCTACACCTTC

D: TRBD1
V: TRBV19
J: TRBJ1-2
size: NA
CDR3: CASSPRGQGYGYTF
DNA: TGTGCCAGTAGTCCCCGGGGACAGGGGTACGGCTACACCTTC

D: NA
V: TRBV28
J: TRBJ1-5
size: NA
CDR3: CASSLYRQPQHF
DNA: TGTGCCAGCAGTTTATATCGTCAGCCCCAGCATTTT

D: NA
V: TRBV6-2/TRBV6-3
J: TRBJ1-2
size: NA
CDR3: CASSYSITWDYGYTF
DNA: TGTGCCAGCAGTTACTCGATTACTTGGGACTATGGCTACACCTTC

D: NA
V: TRBV7-2
J: TRBJ2-1
size: NA
CDR3: CASSLEPLTGPYNEQFF
DNA: TGTGCCAGCAGCTTAGAACCTCTGACGGGACCGTACAATGAGCAGTTCTTC

D: TRBD2
V: TRBV7-2
J: TRBJ2-1
size: NA
CDR3: CASRPGTSGVFREQFF
DNA: TGTGCCAGCAGACCCGGGACTAGCGGGGTGTTTAGGGAGCAGTTCTTC

D: TRBD2
V: TRBV6-5
J: TRBJ2-7
size: NA
CDR3: CASSLVAGGPHEQYF
DNA: TGTGCCAGCAGTCTTGTAGCGGGAGGGCCCCACGAGCAGTACTTC

D: NA
V: TRBV29-1
J: TRBJ1-4
size: NA
CDR3: CSAVGTRPGKLFF
DNA: TGCAGCGCCGTTGGGACCCGCCCCGGAAAACTGTTTTTT

D: NA
V: TRBV27
J: TRBJ1-3
size: NA
CDR3: CAGGGRVNTIYF
DNA: TGTGCCGGTGGGGGCAGGGTAAACACCATATATTTT

D: NA
V: TRBV27
J: TRBJ1-2
size: NA
CDR3: CASSYRRGEYGYTF
DNA: TGTGCCAGCAGCTACCGACGGGGGGAGTATGGCTACACCTTC

D: TRBD2
V: TRBV3-1/TRBV3-2
J: TRBJ2-7
size: NA
CDR3: CASSSGGLSYEQYF
DNA: TGTGCCAGCAGCAGCGGGGGGCTCTCCTACGAGCAGTACTTC

D: NA
V: TRBV9
J: TRBJ2-2
size: NA
CDR3: CASSFSGNTGELFF
DNA: TGTGCCAGCAGCTTTAGCGGGAACACCGGGGAGCTGTTTTTT

D: TRBD1
V: TRBV5-1
J: TRBJ2-1
size: NA
CDR3: CASSLGTGWNNEQFF
DNA: TGCGCCAGCAGCTTGGGGACAGGGTGGAACAATGAGCAGTTCTTC

D: NA
V: TRBV4-3
J: TRBJ2-4
size: NA
CDR3: CASSQDGGIQYF
DNA: TGCGCCAGCAGCCAAGACGGAGGAATTCAGTACTTC

D: NA
V: TRBV11-3
J: TRBJ2-2
size: NA
CDR3: CASSLTATGELFF
DNA: TGTGCCAGCAGCTTGACAGCAACCGGGGAGCTGTTTTTT

D: NA
V: TRBV11-3
J: TRBJ2-5
size: NA
CDR3: CASSLAGETQYF
DNA: TGTGCCAGCAGCTTGGCCGGGGAGACCCAGTACTTC

D: TRBD1
V: TRBV11-3
J: TRBJ2-3
size: NA
CDR3: CASSFLSQGAGDTQYF
DNA: TGTGCCAGCAGCTTTCTCTCACAGGGGGCGGGTGATACGCAGTATTTT

D: NA
V: TRBV7-6
J: TRBJ1-5
size: NA
CDR3: CASSLGAINQPQHF
DNA: TGTGCCAGCAGCCTAGGCGCGATCAATCAGCCCCAGCATTTT

D: TRBD1
V: TRBV7-3
J: TRBJ2-2
size: NA
CDR3: CASSLKGGAVTGELFF
DNA: TGTGCCAGCAGCTTAAAAGGGGGCGCGGTCACCGGGGAGCTGTTTTTT

D: NA
V: TRBV4-1
J: TRBJ2-3
size: NA
CDR3: CASSQEWDVVTQYF
DNA: TGCGCCAGCAGCCAAGAATGGGATGTCGTTACGCAGTATTTT

D: TRBD2
V: TRBV19
J: TRBJ2-6
size: NA
CDR3: CASSIGSGGTNVLTF
DNA: TGTGCCAGTAGTATAGGGTCGGGGGGGACCAACGTCCTGACTTTC

D: NA
V: TRBV5-6
J: TRBJ1-4
size: NA
CDR3: CASSLGVQGDEKLFF
DNA: TGTGCCAGCAGCTTGGGCGTTCAGGGAGACGAAAAACTGTTTTTT

D: TRBD2
V: TRBV28
J: TRBJ2-7
size: NA
CDR3: CASSFPRTSGEQYF
DNA: TGTGCCAGCAGTTTCCCTAGGACTAGCGGCGAGCAGTACTTC

D: NA
V: TRBV11-2
J: TRBJ2-4
size: once
CDR3: CASTTGSGYLAKNIQYF
DNA: TGTGCCAGCACCACGGGGTCGGGTTATCTAGCCAAAAACATTCAGTACTTC